The 24 T cell receptor beta chains in this list originate from one sample, sequenced in a study (dated by TCRdb to between 2014 and 2016). The method was 5' RACE. Sequencing relied on an Illumina MiSeq. TCRdb reprocessing: public reads trimmed at Q25 with fastp, clones called with MiXCR, in-frame beta chains kept. Rows with a matching CDR3 protein are joined into one entry that keeps the most common DNA and genes. In all, the sample holds some 64,000 distinct CDR3 sequences, and around a fifth of those were seen once. The ten most abundant clones make up 2.5% to 3.5% of the sample. The material sequenced was memory CD4+ T cells sorted from a lymph node. Read against the paper, the sample's cell subset or site label means: memory CD4+ T cells, CD4+CD45RO+CD25-. Receptors were obtained from a female donor with breast cancer.

In its sample, this clonotype was seen a few times. The chain combines TRBV20-1 with TRBJ2-7; D may be TRBD1 (6 bases). Germline loops: CDR1 DFQATT, CDR2 SNEGSKA (reference sequence). The CDR3 consists of 14 residues. Trimming shortened V by 6 bases and J by 0 bases, and 15 bases separated the two germline ends. The CDR3 coding sequence is TGCAGTGCCGATCCGGACAGCAGCTCCTACGAGCAGTACTTC. This gives the protein CSADPDSSSYEQYF.

Of note for this clonotype: A much larger clone sits a single nucleotide away, making a read error possible. This chain links TRBV6-5 with TRBJ2-5; D perhaps matches TRBD1 (5 bases). V lost 6 bases, J lost 3 bases, and 20 bases lay in between. The CDR3 has 16 residues. Germline V gene data show CDR1 as MNHEY and CDR2 as SVGAGI. The chain's CDR3 is CASRHLRPGLEETQYF. The CDR3 coding sequence is TGTGCCAGCAGACATTTGAGACCAGGGCTAGAAGAGACCCAGTACTTC.

This clonotype has a count of ten or more. This sequence joins TRBV5-5 and TRBJ2-3; D not resolved. Trimming removed 0 bases from V and 2 bases from J, with 7 bases in between. Germline V CDR1 and CDR2: SGHKS, YYEKEE (reference sequence). The CDR3 runs 14 residues. CDR3 loop: CASSLAPFTDTQYF. CDR3 in DNA: TGTGCCAGCAGCTTGGCGCCTTTCACAGATACGCAGTATTTT.

A note on this clonotype: A clone one base away is much larger, so this may be a read error. The chain couples TRBV6-2 or TRBV6-3 to TRBJ2-1, with TRBD2 identical over 14 bases. The germline CDR1 and CDR2 sequences are MNHEY and SVGEGT. This CDR3 is built from 14 residues. The chain's CDR3 is CAIRLAGGKSEQCF. In DNA form, the CDR3 reads TGTGCCATCCGACTAGCGGGAGGGAAAAGTGAGCAGTGCTTC.

V is TRBV20-1 and J is TRBJ1-3; D is unclear. Germline V gene data show CDR1 as DFQATT and CDR2 as SNEGSKA (reference sequence). This CDR3 is 13 amino acids long. V was clipped by 5 bases and J by 4 bases, with 12 bases between them. DNA for the CDR3: TGCAGTGCTGGGAAGGTGCTAGGAAACACCATATATTTT. It specifies CSAGKVLGNTIYF.

This clonotype appeared many times. The V gene is TRBV20-1, the J gene TRBJ1-2, with 11 positions matching TRBD1. The CDR3 is 15 amino acids. The junction had 7 bases not matched to a gene; V was cut back by 2 bases and J by 5 bases. The germline gives CDR1 DFQATT, CDR2 SNEGSKA (reference sequence). The CDR3 region is CSARPWGQGGYGYTF. CDR3 sequence (DNA): TGCAGTGCTAGACCCTGGGGACAGGGGGGGTATGGCTACACCTTC.

The table lists this clonotype with a few counts. Since no conserved phenylalanine or tryptophan closes the CDR3, a read error is the likely cause. This chain connects TRBV9 to TRBJ2-3; 8 nucleotides line up with TRBD1. The CDR3 consists of 15 residues. CDR1 and CDR2 from the germline V gene are SGDLS and YYNGEE. With V trimmed by 0 bases and J by 1 base, 1 base remained unmatched. DNA of the CDR3: TGTGCCAGCAGCGTAGTGGGACAGGGCACAGATACGCAGTATCTT. This encodes CASSVVGQGTDTQYL.

The chain links TRBV15 to TRBJ2-5, with 8 bases that match TRBD1. Germline values: CDR1 LNHNV, CDR2 YYDKDF (reference sequence). This CDR3 comprises 16 residues. Trimming removed 8 bases from V and 5 bases from J; junction bases left unmatched: 16. CDR3 loop: CATGYGAGGRGETQYF. The CDR3, as DNA: TGTGCCACCGGCTATGGGGCAGGGGGCCGAGGGGAGACCCAGTACTTC.

A note on this clonotype: Given a much more abundant clone one base away, this may be a read error. The chain is built from TRBV6-5 and TRBJ1-1; tentatively, D is TRBD1 (6 bases). Trimming cost V 7 bases and J 1 base, with 13 bases left between them. This CDR3 has 14 amino acids. CDR1 MNHEY and CDR2 SVGAGI come from the germline V gene. The chain's CDR3 is CASNLDRRNTEAFF. The CDR3 DNA is TGTGCCAGCAATCTAGACAGGCGGAACACTGAAGCTTTCTTT.

This sequence joins TRBV11-2 and TRBJ1-4; possible D gene TRBD1, 5 bases. V was pared by 0 bases and J by 4 bases, with 6 bases between. The CDR3 runs to 14 residues. From germline, CDR1 is SGHAT and CDR2 FQNNGV. The CDR3 region is CASSLETVNEKLFF. The CDR3 DNA is TGTGCCAGCAGCTTAGAGACAGTTAATGAAAAACTGTTTTTT.

In its sample, this clonotype was seen many times. CDR3 sequence (DNA): TGTGCCAGCACCAGAAGGGCACGGAACACCGGGGAGCTGTTTTTT. Translation gives CASTRRARNTGELFF. This chain joins TRBV6-5 and TRBJ2-2, with D unresolved. Germline-derived CDR1 and CDR2 are MNHEY and SVGAGI. Trimming took off 7 bases at V and 1 base at J, with 13 bases between the two ends. The CDR3 contains 15 residues.

This clonotype turned up a few times. This sequence joins TRBV7-2 and TRBJ2-1; 10 bases agree with TRBD1. V was clipped by 3 bases and J by 8 bases; unmatched bases: 7. The CDR3 totals 15 residues. CDR1 and CDR2 (germline): SGHTA, FQGNSA. For the CDR3, the DNA is TGTGCCAGCAGCTTGGACAGGGGGTCAATCTATGAGCAGTTCTTC. It encodes CASSLDRGSIYEQFF.

This clonotype was counted many times. The V gene is TRBV9, the J gene TRBJ2-7, with D unclear. This CDR3 spans 13 amino acids. Trimming pared 4 bases from V and 5 bases from J, leaving 13 bases between. Looked up from germline, CDR1 is SGDLS and CDR2 is YYNGEE. In DNA form, the CDR3 reads TGTGCCAGCAGCCCCACCCCCGGCCACGAGCAGTACTTC. It translates to CASSPTPGHEQYF.

This clonotype was counted only a few times. The chain is built from TRBV5-5 and TRBJ2-1; D remains unclear. Trimming left V 7 bases short and J 0 bases short, with 11 bases between. Germline V CDR1 and CDR2: SGHKS, YYEKEE (reference sequence). This CDR3 is built from 14 residues. CDR3 nucleotide sequence: TGTGCCAGCGAAGACCGGAGCTCCTACAATGAGCAGTTCTTC. This sequence encodes CASEDRSSYNEQFF.

The chain joins TRBV28 to TRBJ1-6; no reliable D call. This CDR3 is 12 amino acids long. Trimming pared 7 bases from V and 7 bases from J, leaving 8 bases between. CDR1 MDHEN and CDR2 SYDVKM come from the germline V gene. The CDR3 here is CASTRGNSPLHF. For the CDR3, the DNA is TGTGCCAGCACGAGAGGGAATTCACCCCTCCACTTT.

The chain couples TRBV29-1 to TRBJ2-1, with a possible D match to TRBD2 (6 bases). The CDR3 contains 11 residues. In germline, CDR1 is SQVTM, CDR2 ANQGSEA. Trimming left V 7 bases short and J 7 bases short, with 11 bases between. The CDR3 protein is CSGLVSNEQFF. Written as DNA, the CDR3 is TGCAGCGGACTAGTCTCAAATGAGCAGTTCTTC.

The chain has TRBV12-3 or TRBV12-4 and TRBJ2-1; 13 nucleotides line up with TRBD2. The CDR3 is made up of 16 amino acids. The ends lost 4 bases at V and 4 bases at J; junction bases unmatched: 4. CDR3 protein: CASSSQTSGGYNEQFF. CDR3 bases: TGTGCCAGCAGTTCGCAGACTAGCGGGGGGTACAATGAGCAGTTCTTC.

Concerning this clonotype: Possible read error: a much larger clone is one base away. V usage is TRBV6-5 and J usage is TRBJ2-1, with 11 bases lining up with TRBD2. Germline CDR1 MNHEY, CDR2 SVGAGI. J lost 4 bases, V lost 8 bases, and 22 bases had no gene match. CDR3 length equals 20 residues. Here the CDR3 reads CASGPRGLAVGNGVYNEQFF. The DNA for the CDR3 is TGTGCCAGCGGCCCTAGGGGACTAGCGGTTGGGAACGGGGTTTACAATGAGCAGTTCTTC.

On this clonotype: One junction end disagrees with the germline gene, perhaps due to a read error. The chain uses TRBV5-1 and TRBJ1-2, with D perhaps TRBD1 (5 bases). Germline CDR1 and CDR2: SGHRS and YFSETQ. The CDR3 has 16 amino acids. The CDR3 reads CASSLADPTRGDGYAF. CDR3 nucleotides: TGCGCCAGCAGCTTGGCCGACCCAACAAGGGGAGATGGCTACGCCTTC.

This clonotype was picked up a small number of times. V is TRBV7-9 and J is TRBJ1-6; D may be TRBD1 (6 bases). The germline V and J ends were trimmed by 7 bases and 9 bases, with 10 bases remaining between them. The CDR3 has 12 amino acids. Germline assignment: CDR1 SEHNR and CDR2 FQNEAQ (reference sequence). CDR3 in amino acids: CASNIQGSPLHF. In nucleotides, the CDR3 is TGTGCCAGCAACATACAGGGTTCACCCCTCCACTTT.

This clonotype was counted ten times or more. The chain carries TRBV6-5 and TRBJ1-6; the D is unclear. Germline V gene lookup returns CDR1 MNHEY and CDR2 SVGAGI. V lost 0 bases, J lost 1 base, and 4 bases lay in between. The length of the CDR3 is 15 residues. As DNA, the CDR3 is TGTGCCAGCAGTTACTCGCAGTCCTATAATTCACCCCTCCACTTT. Residues: CASSYSQSYNSPLHF.

Points on this clonotype: A much larger clonotype is one base distant, so this may be a read error. The gene calls are TRBV7-8 and TRBJ2-3, with D uncertain. This CDR3 contains 14 residues. The germline CDR1 and CDR2 sequences are SGHVS and FQNEAQ. CDR3 residues: CASSSSVVPDTQCF. CDR3 DNA: TGTGCCAGCAGCTCGAGCGTAGTCCCAGATACGCAGTGTTTT.

V and J are TRBV10-3 and TRBJ1-6, with TRBD1 matching over 8 bases. Germline V gives CDR1 ENHRY, CDR2 SYGVKD. The CDR3 length is 16 residues. V lost 4 bases and J lost 8; bases outside the gene matches: 10. In nucleotides, the CDR3 is TGTGCCATCAGTGTTAACCCGGGACAGGTAGATTCACCCCTCCACTTT. Protein sequence: CAISVNPGQVDSPLHF.

The chain has TRBV29-1 and TRBJ1-1; the D gene is possibly TRBD1 (6 bases). V was trimmed by 7 bases and J by 0 bases, leaving 18 bases between them. The CDR3 has 15 amino acids. Germline V gene lookup returns CDR1 SQVTM and CDR2 ANQGSEA. The CDR3 here is CSAGAEWGMNTEAFF. The DNA of the CDR3 is TGCAGCGCAGGGGCGGAGTGGGGGATGAACACTGAAGCTTTCTTT.